This T cell receptor beta chain was captured by sequencing in a study of blood T cells in healthy people across ages. Study conclusions and caveats: Diversity was estimated from one million T cells, and these estimates were considered underestimates.

This clonotype was picked up a small number of times. What it binds is not known. It was with a sample-barcoded 5' primer and a J-beta primer mix that a second PCR of roughly 6 to 11 cycles was run. The template-switch adaptor, which had 12 random nucleotides, put a tag on each cDNA molecule. Per sample, CDR3-containing paired-end reads numbered at least 3 million. TCRdb fed the 5' RACE reads into MiXCR, producing one record per CDR3 protein. The table shows about 970,000 distinct CDR3 sequences, with roughly 51% occurring only once. Trimming at V came to 6 bases and at J to 7 bases, leaving 4 bases not matched to a gene. The length of the CDR3 is 15 residues.

The source of this sequence is a woman aged 55-70 years in good health. Sequencing input: blood. This chain uses TRBV12-3 or TRBV12-4 with TRBJ2-1, with TRBD2 matching over 15 bases. The chain's CDR3 is CASSAGTSGRNEQFF. CDR3 sequence (DNA): TGTGCCAGCAGCGCCGGGACTAGCGGGAGGAATGAGCAGTTCTTC.